This T cell receptor beta chain was observed in a study of blood T cell repertoires in COVID-19 (dated by TCRdb to the early 2020s). The study in broad terms: Collaborator samples came from the United States, Italy and Spain and covered acute and convalescent phases of COVID-19. The material from the prospective study consisted of cDNA or gDNA derived from T cells, B-cell-depleted T cells, or PBMCs. Subjects who had been exposed to COVID-19, were actively infected with it, or had recovered from it provided the deeply sampled blood TCRbeta repertoires that made up the dataset. The repertoires were released in a freely available public database meant as a resource for research on the immune response to SARS-CoV-2. Samples came from the ongoing ImmuneRACE study (first 160 participants) plus 1,254 subjects from 6 global collaborators. A de-identified subject ID, COVID-19 status, age in years and sex were almost always included in the sample metadata. HLA class I and class II types, where available, came from metadata supplied by the sample provider rather than from assay-based typing.

TCRbeta CDR3 regions were amplified from genomic DNA using the immunoSEQ Assay, a bias-controlled multiplex PCR. The source study handled its data this way. Within the assay, amplification of reference gene primers was used to estimate how many nucleated cells each sample contained. To quantify the absolute abundance of each unique TCRbeta CDR3 rearrangement, sequence reads were collapsed and filtered. For each sample, productive Simpson clonality was calculated as the square root of Simpson's diversity index over productive rearrangements. TCRdb carries this immuneACCESS record with in-frame sequences only. Its versions omit some clonotypes, under half of them owing to an unresolved V gene in the studies checked, with the rest unexplained. D and trimming come from the DNA, and the V and J calls and clone size come from that table. This sample has 150,000 to 200,000 clones in its table, and roughly 84% of those were observed once. The top ten constitute 9.8% of the sample.

Between the V and J ends, shortened by 4 bases and 4 bases respectively, the junction contains 5 bases. CDR1 and CDR2, per the germline V gene, are SGHDT and YYEEEE. Taken from cysteine to phenylalanine, the CDR3 has 11 residues. Solely the CDR3 DNA is kept, with 33 bases framed from the first base. The investigation overall reported the following: Clinical and demographic metadata were provided uncurated, with the amount varying by source and participant.

As concerns this clone: Its recognized antigen is unknown. Qualities for individual bases were not recorded, and no much larger clone is one base off.

Each collaborating institution followed its own protocols to collect whole blood in K2EDTA tubes. Collaborator samples were shipped for TCRbeta analysis as frozen whole blood, isolated PBMCs, or DNA extracted from either sample type. This sequence was found in a woman older than 75 with acute or convalescent COVID-19. Recombination connected TRBV5-6 to TRBJ2-5; D gene: possibly TRBD1, on 5 matching bases. The sequenced material came from peripheral blood. CDR3 sequence: CASSTGETQYF. The sequenced DNA: TGTGCCAGCAGCACAGGAGAGACCCAGTACTTC. With all but the CDR3 taken from the reference TRBV5-6 and TRBJ2-5 genes, the full variable domain is: DAGVTQSPTHLIKTRGQQVTLRCSPKSGHDTVSWYQQALGQGPQFIFQYYEEEERQRGNFPDRFSGHQFPNYSSELNVNALLLGDSALYLCASSTGETQYFGPGTRLLVL.